This entry is about one TCR beta chain. The antigen remains undetermined. The data stem from a study of shared clonotypes between healthy human individuals. Notes on the study in general: The small donor group covered limited genetic and exposure diversity. Naive subsets usually exceeded memory subsets in estimated richness.

In the naive CD8 group, cells lacked CD45RO and were positively selected for CCR7, so terminally differentiated effector memory CD45RA+ cells were left out. Adult donors, all healthy and HIV-negative, had no recent acute infections or vaccinations. TCRdb keeps only in-frame clones here, not all; method: immunoSEQ multiplex PCR. Counted here are about 590,000 clones, over 95% occurring once; the ten biggest clones make up around 0.097%. The trim removed 6 bases at V and 4 bases at J, leaving 7 bases unmatched. The length of the CDR3 is 14 residues. Germline V lookup: CDR1 MDHEN, CDR2 SYDVKM. This clonotype was obtained from a woman in her twenties or thirties in good health. Sequenced input: naive CD8+ T cells sorted from blood. The chain links TRBV28 to TRBJ2-5, with TRBD1 identical over 8 bases. The CDR3 DNA reads as TGTGCCAGCAGCAACAGGGGGATAGGAGAGACCCAGTACTTC. Amino acid sequence: CASSNRGIGETQYF.